This TCR beta chain stems from a study of blood T cell repertoires in COVID-19. For the study at large: Italy, Spain and the United States were the sources of the convalescent and acute COVID-19 samples.

Authors' analysis steps: Amplification from reference gene primers served as the basis for estimated nucleated cell counts. Sequencing used immunoSEQ multiplex PCR; TCRdb keeps in-frame clones, though not all of them. V, J and clone size derive from that table, while D and trimming were established from the DNA sequence. Altogether around 220,000 clones are present, over 75% being singletons, with the ten largest covering around 7%. Everyone who took part was 18 to 89 years old, and they came from about two dozen US areas. Participants had their cohort set by participant-reported clinical history. Trimming took off 5 bases at V and 7 bases at J, with 18 bases between the two ends. The CDR3 is made up of 16 amino acids. Germline V gives CDR1 SGHTA, CDR2 FQGNSA.

The sequence came from a middle-aged woman with acute COVID-19. Source material: PBMCs or T cells enriched from blood (not recorded which). The gene calls are TRBV7-2 and TRBJ1-6, with TRBD1 as a possible D gene (5 bases). CDR3 coding DNA: TGTGCCAGCAGCCCTAACTGGGTCAGGGCAAATTCACCCCTCCACTTT. Translating it yields CASSPNWVRANSPLHF.